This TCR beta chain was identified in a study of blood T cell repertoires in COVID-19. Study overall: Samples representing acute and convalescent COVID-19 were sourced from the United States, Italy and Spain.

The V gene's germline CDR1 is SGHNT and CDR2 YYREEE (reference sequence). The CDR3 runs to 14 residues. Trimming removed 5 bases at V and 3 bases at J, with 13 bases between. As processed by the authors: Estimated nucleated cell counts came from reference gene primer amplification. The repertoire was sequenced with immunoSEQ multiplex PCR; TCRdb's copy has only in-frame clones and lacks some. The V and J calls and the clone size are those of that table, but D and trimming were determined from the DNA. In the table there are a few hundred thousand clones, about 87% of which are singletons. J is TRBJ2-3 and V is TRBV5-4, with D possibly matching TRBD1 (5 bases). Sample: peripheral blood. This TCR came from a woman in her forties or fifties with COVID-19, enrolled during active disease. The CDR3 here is CASSSQGATDTQYF. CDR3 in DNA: TGTGCCAGCAGTTCTCAGGGTGCTACAGATACGCAGTATTTT.